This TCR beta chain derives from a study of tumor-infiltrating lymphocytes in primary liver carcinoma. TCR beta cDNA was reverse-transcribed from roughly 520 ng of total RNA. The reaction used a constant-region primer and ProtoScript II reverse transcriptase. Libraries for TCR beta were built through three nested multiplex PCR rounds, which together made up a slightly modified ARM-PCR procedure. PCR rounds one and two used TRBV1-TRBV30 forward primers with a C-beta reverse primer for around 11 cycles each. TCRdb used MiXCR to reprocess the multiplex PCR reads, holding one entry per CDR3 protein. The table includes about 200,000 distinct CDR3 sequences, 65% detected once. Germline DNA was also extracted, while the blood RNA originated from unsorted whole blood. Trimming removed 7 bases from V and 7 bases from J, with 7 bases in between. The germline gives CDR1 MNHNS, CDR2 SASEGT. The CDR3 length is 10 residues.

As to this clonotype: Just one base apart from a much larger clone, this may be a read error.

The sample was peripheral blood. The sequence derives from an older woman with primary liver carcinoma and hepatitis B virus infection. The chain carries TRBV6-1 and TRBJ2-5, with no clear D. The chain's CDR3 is CASKEGTQYF. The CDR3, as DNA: TGTGCCAGCAAGGAAGGGACCCAGTACTTC.